This T cell receptor (beta chain) was sequenced for a study of T cells in Graves' hyperthyroidism and ophthalmopathy. Study-wide results and limits: The blood repertoire included most of the expanded thyroid clonotypes above 0.001.

The CDR3 has 13 amino acids. Looked up from germline, CDR1 is SGHDT and CDR2 is YYEEEE. Trimming left V 5 bases short and J 7 bases short, with 13 bases between. Stable Graves' hyperthyroidism denoted no ophthalmopathy progression over 18 months. The study left out patients who had uncontrolled infection, other autoimmune disease, pregnancy or lactation. Diagnostic assessment was based on clinical symptoms, serum thyroxine and TRAb, thyroid ultrasound and orbital computed tomography. Amplification targeted TCR beta CDR3 regions from RNA transcripts. TCR CDR3 underwent first-round RT-PCR with the HTBI primer set. TCRdb redid the calling of the multiplex PCR reads with MiXCR, one entry per CDR3 protein. The data contain 75,000 to 100,000 distinct CDR3 sequences, approximately 40% of them singletons. The sample holds many counts of this clonotype. What it binds is unknown.

The receptor was isolated from a woman aged 30 to 39 with Graves' hyperthyroidism. Sequencing input: peripheral blood or thyroid tissue (not recorded which). The rearrangement links TRBV5-6 to TRBJ1-5; no firm D call. CDR3 sequence (DNA): TGTGCCAGCAGTGCGGCACCCCAACAGCCCCAGCATTTT. This codes for CASSAAPQQPQHF.